The 18 T cell receptor beta chains reported below all come from one sample, sequenced in a study of PD-1 blockade in classical Hodgkin lymphoma. Each patient relapsed following autologous stem cell transplantation, and prior brentuximab vedotin exposure differed. The protocol was immunoSEQ multiplex PCR, while the TCRdb copy is restricted to in-frame clones and leaves out a portion. The sample holds under 80,000 clones, 65% to 75% seen once. This material consisted of peripheral blood mononuclear cells (PBMCs), taken before the second cycle of nivolumab. The receptors derive from a human donor with classical Hodgkin lymphoma.

This clone has a handful of counts. This sequence joins TRBV6-5 and TRBJ1-2; D is possibly TRBD1 (6 bases). Germline V gene data show CDR1 as MNHEY and CDR2 as SVGAGI. CDR3 length: 13 residues. The V gene lost 5 bases and the J gene lost 8 bases, with 15 bases spanning the gap. The CDR3 nucleotides read TGTGCCAGCAGTGAATGGGGGCTTGAGGGCTACACCTTC. Its protein product is CASSEWGLEGYTF.

The chain combines TRBV5-1 with TRBJ2-1; a possible D gene is TRBD1 (5 bases). Germline V gene data show CDR1 as SGHRS and CDR2 as YFSETQ. V lost 4 bases and J lost 3, with 17 bases in between. The CDR3 length is 16 residues. This CDR3 is CASSVLGGANYNEQFF. The CDR3 region has the DNA TGCGCCAGCAGCGTGTTAGGTGGGGCCAACTACAATGAGCAGTTCTTC.

The chain recombines TRBV5-1 with TRBJ1-4; D gene ambiguous. Germline assignment: CDR1 SGHRS and CDR2 YFSETQ. Trimming stripped 1 base from V and 0 bases from J, with 7 bases between. The CDR3 has 15 residues. CDR3 coding DNA: TGCGCCAGCAGCTTGTTTTCGTCAACTAATGAAAAACTGTTTTTT. This codes for CASSLFSSTNEKLFF.

The chain uses TRBV18 and TRBJ2-3; TRBD1 agrees at 7 bases. The CDR3 has 15 residues. The junction had 3 bases not matched to a gene; V was cut back by 2 bases and J by 1 base. Germline values: CDR1 KGHSH, CDR2 LQKENI. The chain's CDR3 is CASSPWQGGTDTQYF. The CDR3 DNA is TGTGCCAGCTCACCATGGCAGGGGGGCACAGATACGCAGTATTTT.

This clone was seen once. The V call is TRBV29-1, the J call TRBJ2-1; D remains unclear. CDR3 length equals 14 residues. Trimming took off 4 bases at V and 4 bases at J, with 14 bases between the two ends. CDR1 and CDR2 from the germline V gene are SQVTM and ANQGSEA. CDR3 region: CSVATLTAYNEQFF. The CDR3 coding sequence is TGCAGCGTTGCGACCCTCACAGCTTACAATGAGCAGTTCTTC.

V gene TRBV19 combines with J gene TRBJ1-2; D might be TRBD1 (6 bases). The CDR3 runs 12 residues. Germline V CDR1 and CDR2: LNHDA, SQIVND (reference sequence). V dropped 3 bases and J dropped 7 bases, with 9 bases sitting between them. The CDR3 region has the DNA TGTGCCAGTAGTATTAACAGGGTTGGCTACACCTTC. Translation: CASSINRVGYTF.

The chain joins TRBV28 to TRBJ1-5; 7 nucleotides line up with TRBD1. The germline V gene encodes CDR1 MDHEN and CDR2 SYDVKM. Losses at the gene ends were 2 bases for V and 4 bases for J; bases not matched to a gene: 14. This CDR3 is 18 amino acids long. The CDR3 coding sequence is TGTGCCAGCAGTTTAGTGGGGAGTGTGGACAGGCGTAATCAGCCCCAGCATTTT. Translated, it gives CASSLVGSVDRRNQPQHF.

V usage is TRBV6-1 and J usage is TRBJ1-5; D remains ambiguous. V gave up 2 bases and J gave up 3 bases, with 8 bases separating them. Germline V lookup: CDR1 MNHNS, CDR2 SASEGT. CDR3 length: 14 amino acids. CDR3: CASSETGNNQPQHF. CDR3 nucleotides: TGTGCCAGCAGTGAAACCGGGAACAATCAGCCCCAGCATTTT.

This chain uses TRBV5-1 with TRBJ2-1, with TRBD1 as a possible D gene (5 bases). V was clipped by 0 bases and J by 3 bases, with 10 bases between them. The CDR3 consists of 15 residues. Germline V gene data show CDR1 as SGHRS and CDR2 as YFSETQ. DNA of the CDR3: TGCGCCAGCAGCTTGGCACAGGCCAGCTACAATGAGCAGTTCTTC. Encoded protein: CASSLAQASYNEQFF.

The table lists this clone with a few counts. J is TRBJ2-3 and V is TRBV5-1; 9 bases agree with TRBD2. Germline CDR1 reads SGHRS; CDR2 reads YFSETQ. The CDR3 length is 16 residues. Trimming removed 4 bases from V and 4 bases from J; junction bases left unmatched: 10. The CDR3 region is CASSEMAGGPSDTQYF. CDR3 nucleotides: TGCGCCAGCAGCGAAATGGCGGGGGGGCCGTCAGATACGCAGTATTTT.

The V call is TRBV19, the J call TRBJ1-4; D ambiguous. The CDR3 has 13 residues. The germline gives CDR1 LNHDA, CDR2 SQIVND (reference sequence). V lost 7 bases, J lost 2 bases, and 8 bases lay in between. Here the CDR3 DNA reads TGTGCCAGTAAAGGGTGGACTAATGAAAAACTGTTTTTT. As protein: CASKGWTNEKLFF.

V and J are TRBV5-5 and TRBJ1-2, with D hard to call. V gave up 4 bases and J gave up 4 bases, with 20 bases separating them. This CDR3 is 16 amino acids long. CDR1 SGHKS and CDR2 YYEKEE come from the germline V gene (reference sequence). CDR3 in amino acids: CASSPPVAGPLYGYTF. The CDR3 DNA reads TGTGCCAGCAGCCCCCCCGTCGCCGGCCCACTCTATGGCTACACCTTC. Full variable domain (missing parts from reference TRBV5-5 and TRBJ1-2): DAGVTQSPTHLIKTRGQQVTLRCSPISGHKSVSWYQQVLGQGPQFIFQYYEKEERGRGNFPDRFSARQFPNYSSELNVNALLLGDSALYLCASSPPVAGPLYGYTFGSGTRLTVV.

This clone has a handful of counts. V usage is TRBV9 and J usage is TRBJ1-1, with TRBD1 matching over 8 bases. CDR1 and CDR2 from the germline V gene are SGDLS and YYNGEE. CDR3 length: 14 residues. After removal of 3 bases from V and 0 bases from J, the junction contained 1 base not matched to a gene. Here the CDR3 reads CASSAGGLNTEAFF. The CDR3 DNA reads TGTGCCAGCAGCGCAGGGGGCCTGAACACTGAAGCTTTCTTT.

The rearrangement links TRBV6-1 to TRBJ2-7; D call uncertain. Germline V CDR1 and CDR2: MNHNS, SASEGT. CDR3 length: 13 amino acids. The V end lost 2 bases, the J end lost 3 bases, and 8 bases lay between the germline ends. This CDR3 reads CASSETDGYEQYF. In DNA form, the CDR3 reads TGTGCCAGCAGTGAAACGGACGGCTACGAGCAGTACTTC.

The chain's CDR3 is CATSSLDGNTEAFF. For the CDR3, the DNA is TGTGCCACCAGCAGCCTGGACGGGAACACTGAAGCTTTCTTT. The chain joins TRBV15 to TRBJ1-1; D is ambiguous. The V gene lost 3 bases and the J gene lost 1 base, with 9 bases spanning the gap. Germline CDR1 LNHNV, CDR2 YYDKDF (reference sequence). CDR3 length: 14 residues.

J is TRBJ1-2 and V is TRBV5-1; 11 bases line up with TRBD1. V lost 4 bases, J lost 6 bases, and 11 bases stayed unmatched. CDR3 size: 16 residues. In germline, CDR1 is SGHRS, CDR2 YFSETQ. The CDR3 sequence is CASSILGTGGTDGYTF. DNA of the CDR3: TGCGCCAGCAGCATACTCGGGACAGGGGGTACGGATGGCTACACCTTC. Looking up the rest from reference TRBV5-1 and TRBJ1-2 gives the full variable domain: KAGVTQTPRYLIKTRGQQVTLSCSPISGHRSVSWYQQTPGQGLQFLFEYFSETQRNKGNFPGRFSGRQFSNSRSEMNVSTLELGDSALYLCASSILGTGGTDGYTFGSGTRLTVV.

The rearrangement uses TRBV30 and TRBJ1-1; D gene unclear. With 0 bases removed from V and 1 base from J, the gap between germline ends came to 12 bases. Germline CDR1 GTSNPN, CDR2 SVGIG (reference sequence). The CDR3 runs 15 residues. DNA for the CDR3: TGTGCCTGGAGTGTAGTAAGTTTGGGGAACACTGAAGCTTTCTTT. The encoded protein is CAWSVVSLGNTEAFF.

The chain is built from TRBV27 and TRBJ1-3, with D tentatively TRBD1 (5 bases). Germline V CDR1 and CDR2: MNHEY, SMNVEV (reference sequence). The CDR3 totals 13 residues. With 2 bases removed from V and 3 bases from J, the gap between germline ends came to 5 bases. The CDR3 reads CASSLRGGNTIYF. In DNA form, the CDR3 reads TGTGCCAGCAGTTTAAGGGGTGGAAACACCATATATTTT.